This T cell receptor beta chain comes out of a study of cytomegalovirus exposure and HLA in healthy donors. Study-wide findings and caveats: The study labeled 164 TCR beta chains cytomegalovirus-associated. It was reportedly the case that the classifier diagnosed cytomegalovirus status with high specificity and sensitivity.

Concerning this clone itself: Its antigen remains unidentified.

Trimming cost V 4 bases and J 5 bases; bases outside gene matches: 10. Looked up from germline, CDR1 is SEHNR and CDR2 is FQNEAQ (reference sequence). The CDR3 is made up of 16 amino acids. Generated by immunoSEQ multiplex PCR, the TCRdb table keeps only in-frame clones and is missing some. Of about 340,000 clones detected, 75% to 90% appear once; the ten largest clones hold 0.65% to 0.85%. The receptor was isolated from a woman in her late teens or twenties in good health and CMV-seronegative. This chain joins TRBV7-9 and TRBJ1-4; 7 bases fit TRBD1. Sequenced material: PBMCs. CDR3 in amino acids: CASSSIDRAINEKLFF. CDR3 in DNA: TGTGCCAGCAGCTCGATCGACAGGGCAATCAATGAAAAACTGTTTTTT.